Here is one TCR beta chain with its context. The target antigen is unknown. The sample comes from a study of T cell responses to AZD1222 COVID-19 vaccine. Findings and limits, study-wide: Once two AZD1222 doses were given, Spike-specific TCR breadth and depth went up. Among vaccine-associated CD4 TCRs, coverage spanned spike, with dominance at 160-218 and 743-854.

CDR3 length: 14 residues. CDR1 and CDR2 from the germline V gene are SGHRS and YFSETQ. V lost 0 bases, J lost 3 bases, and 10 bases lay in between. Clones were sequenced by immunoSEQ multiplex PCR, and TCRdb holds only the in-frame ones, with some missing. Of more than 95,000 clones in the sample, roughly 90% were seen once. The chain recombines TRBV5-1 with TRBJ2-7; maybe TRBD1 (6 bases). The TCR sequence derives from an adult in good health. Specimen: peripheral blood, collected on day 0 of AZD1222 vaccination. CDR3 protein: CASSLDGTYYEQYF. In nucleotides, the CDR3 is TGCGCCAGCAGCTTGGATGGGACATACTACGAGCAGTACTTC.